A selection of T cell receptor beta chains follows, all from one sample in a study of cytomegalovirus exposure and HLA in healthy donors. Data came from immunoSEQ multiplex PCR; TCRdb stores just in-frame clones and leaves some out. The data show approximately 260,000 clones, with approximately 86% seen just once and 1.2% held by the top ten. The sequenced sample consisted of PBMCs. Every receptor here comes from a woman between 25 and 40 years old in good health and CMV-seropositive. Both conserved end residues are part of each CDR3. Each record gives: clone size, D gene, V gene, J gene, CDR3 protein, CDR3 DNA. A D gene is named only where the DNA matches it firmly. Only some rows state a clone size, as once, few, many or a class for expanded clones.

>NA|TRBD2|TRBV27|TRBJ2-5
CASSLETPGAGGETQYF
TGTGCCAGCAGTTTGGAGACCCCGGGGGCGGGGGGAGAGACCCAGTACTTC
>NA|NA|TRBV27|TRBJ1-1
CASSLAGVGTEAFF
TGTGCCAGCAGTTTAGCAGGGGTTGGCACTGAAGCTTTCTTT
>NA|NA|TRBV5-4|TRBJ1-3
CASSRDSASGNTIYF
TGTGCCAGCTCCAGGGATTCTGCGTCTGGAAACACCATATATTTT
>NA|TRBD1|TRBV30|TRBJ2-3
CARRGRGTDTQYF
TGTGCCCGCAGGGGGCGAGGCACAGATACGCAGTATTTT
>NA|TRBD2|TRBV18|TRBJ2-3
CASSRLAGTDTQYF
TGTGCCAGCTCAAGACTAGCGGGCACAGATACGCAGTATTTT
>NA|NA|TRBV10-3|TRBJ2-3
CAISQPGVGTDTQYF
TGTGCCATCAGCCAGCCCGGGGTCGGCACAGATACGCAGTATTTT
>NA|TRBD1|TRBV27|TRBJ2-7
CASTLDRGYLYEQYF
TGTGCCAGCACGTTGGACAGGGGGTATCTCTACGAGCAGTACTTC
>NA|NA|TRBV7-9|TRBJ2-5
CASRSYQETQYF
TGTGCCAGCAGGAGTTACCAAGAGACCCAGTACTTC
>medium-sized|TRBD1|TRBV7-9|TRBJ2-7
CASSSTGGTYEQYF
TGTGCCAGCAGCTCGACAGGGGGCACCTACGAGCAGTACTTC
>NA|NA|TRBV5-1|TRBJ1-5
CASSLAGEASQPQHF
TGCGCCAGCAGCTTGGCCGGGGAAGCAAGCCAGCCCCAGCATTTT